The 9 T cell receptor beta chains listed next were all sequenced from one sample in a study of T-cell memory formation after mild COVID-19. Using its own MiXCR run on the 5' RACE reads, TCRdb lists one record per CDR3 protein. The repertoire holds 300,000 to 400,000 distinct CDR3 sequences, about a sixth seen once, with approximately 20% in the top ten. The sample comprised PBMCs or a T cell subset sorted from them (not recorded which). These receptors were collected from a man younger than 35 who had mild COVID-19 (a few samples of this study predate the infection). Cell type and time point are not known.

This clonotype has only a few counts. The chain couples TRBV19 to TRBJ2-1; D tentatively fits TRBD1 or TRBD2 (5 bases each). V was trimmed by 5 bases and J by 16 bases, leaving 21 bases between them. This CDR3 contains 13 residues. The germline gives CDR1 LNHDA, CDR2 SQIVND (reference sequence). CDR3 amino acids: CASSLRPSGTGFF. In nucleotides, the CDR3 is TGTGCCAGTAGTTTACGTCCTTCCGGGACCGGTTTCTTC. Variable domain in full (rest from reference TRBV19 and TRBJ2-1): DGGITQSPKYLFRKEGQNVTLSCEQNLNHDAMYWYRQDPGQGLRLIYYSQIVNDFQKGDIAEGYSVSREKKESFPLTVTSAQKNPTAFYLCASSLRPSGTGFFGPGTRLTVL.

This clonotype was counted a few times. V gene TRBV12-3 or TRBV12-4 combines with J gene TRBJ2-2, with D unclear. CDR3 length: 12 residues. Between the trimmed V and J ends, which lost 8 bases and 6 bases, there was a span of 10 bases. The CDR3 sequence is CASVSRSGELFF. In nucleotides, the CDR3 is TGTGCCAGCGTATCTCGGTCCGGGGAGCTGTTTTTT.

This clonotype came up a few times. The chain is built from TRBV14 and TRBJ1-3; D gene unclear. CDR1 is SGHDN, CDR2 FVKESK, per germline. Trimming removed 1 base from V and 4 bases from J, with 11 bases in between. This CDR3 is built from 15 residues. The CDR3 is CASSQAQLSGNTIYF. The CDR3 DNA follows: TGTGCCAGCAGCCAAGCACAGCTCTCCGGAAACACCATATATTTT.

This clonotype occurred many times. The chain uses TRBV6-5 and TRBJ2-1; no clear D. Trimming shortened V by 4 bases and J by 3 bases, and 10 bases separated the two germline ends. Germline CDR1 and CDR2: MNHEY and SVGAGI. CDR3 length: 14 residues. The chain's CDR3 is CASSSPLGYNEQFF. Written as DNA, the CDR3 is TGTGCCAGCAGTTCCCCTCTTGGCTACAATGAGCAGTTCTTC.

CDR3 bases: TGTGCCAGCAGTCCAACCCATGGGCCGGCGGGAGAGACCCAGTACTTC. It yields the protein CASSPTHGPAGETQYF. V and J are TRBV7-9 and TRBJ2-5; a possible D gene is TRBD2 (5 bases). V gave up 6 bases and J gave up 4 bases, with 21 bases separating them. The CDR3 runs to 16 residues. Germline V lookup: CDR1 SEHNR, CDR2 FQNEAQ (reference sequence).

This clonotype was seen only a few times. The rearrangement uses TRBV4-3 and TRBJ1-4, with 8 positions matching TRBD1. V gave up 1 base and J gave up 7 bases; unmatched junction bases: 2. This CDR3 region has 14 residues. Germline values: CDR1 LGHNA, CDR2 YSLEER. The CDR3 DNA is TGCGCCAGCAGCCAAGGACAGGGGTTTGAAAAACTGTTTTTT. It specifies CASSQGQGFEKLFF.

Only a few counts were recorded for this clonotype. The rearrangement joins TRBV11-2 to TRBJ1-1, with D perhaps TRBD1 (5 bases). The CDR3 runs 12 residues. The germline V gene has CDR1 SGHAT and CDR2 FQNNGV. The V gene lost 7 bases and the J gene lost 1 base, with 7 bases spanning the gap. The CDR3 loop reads CASTGGNTEAFF. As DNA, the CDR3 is TGTGCCAGCACCGGGGGGAACACTGAAGCTTTCTTT.

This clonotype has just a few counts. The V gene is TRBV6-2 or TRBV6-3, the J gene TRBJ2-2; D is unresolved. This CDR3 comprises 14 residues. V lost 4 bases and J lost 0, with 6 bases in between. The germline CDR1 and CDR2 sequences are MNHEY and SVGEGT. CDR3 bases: TGTGCCAGCAGTTCGCAGTCGAACACCGGGGAGCTGTTTTTT. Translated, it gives CASSSQSNTGELFF.

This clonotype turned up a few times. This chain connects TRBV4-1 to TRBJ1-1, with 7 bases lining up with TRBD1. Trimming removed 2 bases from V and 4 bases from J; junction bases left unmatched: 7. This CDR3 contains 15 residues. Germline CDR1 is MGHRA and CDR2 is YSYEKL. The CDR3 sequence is CASSQIYRGRTEAFF. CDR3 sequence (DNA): TGCGCCAGCAGCCAAATCTACAGGGGTCGCACTGAAGCTTTCTTT.